This entry lists 32 T cell receptor beta chains sequenced from one sample in a study of early T cells in non-severe SARS-CoV-2 infection. TCRdb reprocessed the 5' RACE reads via MiXCR and lists one record per CDR3 protein. Of more than 85,000 distinct CDR3 sequences listed, approximately 17% are singletons. Sequencing input: whole blood. Source of these receptors: an adult who was a healthcare worker with PCR-confirmed SARS-CoV-2 infection or an uninfected control (not recorded which).

This clonotype has at least ten counts. This sequence joins TRBV27 and TRBJ2-3; 9 bases match TRBD2. J was trimmed by 2 bases and V by 4 bases; bases with no gene match: 7. In germline, CDR1 is MNHEY, CDR2 SMNVEV (reference sequence). This CDR3 is built from 16 residues. In nucleotides, the CDR3 is TGTGCCAGCAGTTGGGGGAGCGGGAGGACCACAGATACGCAGTATTTT. Protein product: CASSWGSGRTTDTQYF.

This clonotype has a count of ten or more. V usage is TRBV6-6 and J usage is TRBJ1-1; D might be TRBD1 (5 bases). V lost 8 bases, J lost 2 bases, and 12 bases lay in between. Looked up from germline, CDR1 is MNHNY and CDR2 is SVGAGI (reference sequence). The CDR3 has 13 residues. The CDR3 spells CASATEPNTEAFF. CDR3 DNA: TGTGCCAGCGCGACAGAACCTAACACTGAAGCTTTCTTT.

This clonotype was seen many times. This rearrangement joins TRBV2 to TRBJ1-5, with TRBD1 as a possible D gene (5 bases). Per the germline V gene, CDR1 is SNHLY and CDR2 is FYNNEI. Trimming took 6 bases from V and 6 from J, leaving 12 bases between them. There are 13 residues in the CDR3. In DNA, the CDR3 is TGTGCCAGCAGGGGGCGATTTGGTCAGCCCCAGCATTTT. Translation: CASRGRFGQPQHF.

This clonotype was observed many times. The chain uses TRBV20-1 and TRBJ2-3, with 7 bases identical to TRBD2. The germline CDR1 and CDR2 sequences are DFQATT and SNEGSKA (reference sequence). This CDR3 has 16 amino acids. J gave up 2 bases and V 3 bases, and 11 bases lay outside the gene matches. The CDR3 DNA is TGCAGTGCTAGGGATACGGGAGGAGTGGTCACAGATACGCAGTATTTT. Its protein product is CSARDTGGVVTDTQYF.

The chain recombines TRBV7-8 with TRBJ2-1, with 13 bases identical to TRBD2. The germline gives CDR1 SGHVS, CDR2 FQNEAQ. The ends lost 5 bases at V and 7 bases at J; junction bases unmatched: 8. CDR3 length: 16 amino acids. The CDR3 spells CASSPRTSGRENEQFF. For the CDR3, the DNA is TGTGCCAGCAGCCCCCGGACTAGCGGGAGAGAGAATGAGCAGTTCTTC.

The CDR3 nucleotides are TGCAGTGCATCAAAGGGACATATGGATGAGCAGTACTTC. Translating gives CSASKGHMDEQYF. The V gene is TRBV20-1, the J gene TRBJ2-7, with D tentatively TRBD1 (6 bases). The V gene's germline CDR1 is DFQATT and CDR2 SNEGSKA (reference sequence). V dropped 6 bases and J dropped 7 bases, with 19 bases sitting between them. This CDR3 is 13 amino acids long.

The chain links TRBV7-6 to TRBJ2-7; D might be TRBD1 (5 bases). The CDR3 sequence is 14 residues long. Germline lookup yields CDR1 SGHVS and CDR2 FNYEAQ. Trimming left V 2 bases short and J 6 bases short, with 14 bases between. The CDR3 is CASSLRPGNTEQYF. DNA for the CDR3: TGTGCCAGCAGCTTAAGGCCAGGGAATACCGAGCAGTACTTC.

V usage is TRBV9 and J usage is TRBJ2-2; D tentatively reads TRBD1 or TRBD2 (5 bases each). V was clipped by 3 bases and J by 3 bases, with 12 bases between them. Germline loops: CDR1 SGDLS, CDR2 YYNGEE. The CDR3 consists of 15 residues. The CDR3 DNA follows: TGTGCCAGCAGCGCTACCGGGGCTTACACCGGGGAGCTGTTTTTT. This translates into CASSATGAYTGELFF.

The chain recombines TRBV18 with TRBJ2-3; 7 bases agree with TRBD1. Trimming cost V 5 bases and J 2 bases; bases outside gene matches: 10. Germline CDR1 and CDR2: KGHSH and LQKENI. This CDR3 is built from 16 residues. This CDR3 is CASSAGQADDTDTQYF. Here the CDR3 DNA reads TGTGCCAGCTCAGCAGGACAGGCAGACGACACAGATACGCAGTATTTT.

This clonotype came up a few times. The chain combines TRBV5-6 with TRBJ1-5, with a possible D match to TRBD1 (6 bases). The CDR3 is made up of 14 amino acids. V was clipped by 4 bases and J by 5 bases, with 13 bases between them. In germline, CDR1 is SGHDT, CDR2 YYEEEE. CDR3 sequence: CASSAATGYQPQHF. The CDR3 DNA reads as TGTGCCAGCAGCGCGGCCACAGGGTATCAGCCCCAGCATTTT. Based on the CDR3 plus reference TRBV5-6 and TRBJ1-5, the full variable domain is DAGVTQSPTHLIKTRGQQVTLRCSPKSGHDTVSWYQQALGQGPQFIFQYYEEEERQRGNFPDRFSGHQFPNYSSELNVNALLLGDSALYLCASSAATGYQPQHFGDGTRLSIL.

This clonotype was recorded at least ten times. This chain uses TRBV7-9 with TRBJ2-3, with D perhaps TRBD1 or TRBD2 (5 bases each). The CDR3 spans 14 residues. Germline V gene data show CDR1 as SEHNR and CDR2 as FQNEAQ (reference sequence). V was clipped by 4 bases and J by 4 bases, with 12 bases between them. This chain's CDR3 is CASSSGGPSDTQYF. In DNA form, the CDR3 reads TGTGCCAGCAGCTCTGGGGGACCCTCAGATACGCAGTATTTT.

This clonotype occurred many times. The J gene is TRBJ2-2, the V gene TRBV9; D uncertain. The V end lost 3 bases, the J end lost 0 bases, and 6 bases lay between the germline ends. The CDR3 length is 14 residues. Germline CDR1 is SGDLS and CDR2 is YYNGEE. CDR3 loop: CASSDPSNTGELFF. Here the CDR3 DNA reads TGTGCCAGCAGCGACCCCTCGAACACCGGGGAGCTGTTTTTT.

CDR3 amino acids: CSARDAGTGQYGYTF. CDR3 coding DNA: TGCAGTGCTAGAGATGCCGGGACGGGACAATATGGCTACACCTTC. V and J are TRBV20-1 and TRBJ1-2; tentative D call: TRBD1 (6 bases). Germline CDR1 and CDR2: DFQATT and SNEGSKA (reference sequence). Trimming took off 0 bases at V and 5 bases at J, with 16 bases between the two ends. The CDR3 consists of 15 residues.

The chain recombines TRBV19 with TRBJ2-7; 7 positions match TRBD2. This CDR3 has 15 amino acids. Germline-derived CDR1 and CDR2 are LNHDA and SQIVND (reference sequence). With 6 bases clipped from V and 5 bases from J, the junction kept 13 bases outside the gene matches. The DNA of the CDR3 is TGTGCCAGTAGCCCTACGGGAGGTCCTTTTAACGAGCAGTACTTC. Its translation is CASSPTGGPFNEQYF.

In its sample, this clonotype was seen many times. The genes are TRBV28 and TRBJ2-1; D is tentatively TRBD1 or TRBD2 (5 bases each). Trimming removed 5 bases at V and 4 bases at J, with 12 bases between. The CDR3 has 14 amino acids. CDR1 and CDR2 (germline): MDHEN, SYDVKM. CDR3 in amino acids: CASSPGTIYNEQFF. DNA for the CDR3: TGTGCCAGCAGTCCGGGGACCATTTACAATGAGCAGTTCTTC.

The gene calls are TRBV7-8 and TRBJ1-3; D remains ambiguous. Germline CDR1 reads SGHVS; CDR2 reads FQNEAQ. V was pared by 5 bases and J by 0 bases, with 11 bases between. The CDR3 has 15 amino acids. The CDR3 coding sequence is TGTGCCAGCAGCCCGTCGGTATCCTCTGGAAACACCATATATTTT. Protein: CASSPSVSSGNTIYF.

J is TRBJ2-1 and V is TRBV30; possibly TRBD2 for D (6 bases). V was cut by 2 bases and J by 9 bases, with 14 bases left in between. This CDR3 comprises 13 residues. From germline, CDR1 is GTSNPN and CDR2 SVGIG (reference sequence). In nucleotides, the CDR3 is TGTGCCTGGAGTTTGACTAGTCGCGCTGAGCAGTTCTTC. It yields the protein CAWSLTSRAEQFF.

This clonotype has a handful of counts. The V and J genes are TRBV7-6 and TRBJ1-1; no clear D gene. The CDR3 is 14 residues long. Per the germline V gene, CDR1 is SGHVS and CDR2 is FNYEAQ. Trimming took 0 bases from V and 1 from J, leaving 6 bases between them. CDR3 nucleotide sequence: TGTGCCAGCAGCTTAGCAGCAGGGAACACTGAAGCTTTCTTT. This gives the protein CASSLAAGNTEAFF. Full variable domain (missing parts from reference TRBV7-6 and TRBJ1-1): GAGVSQSPRYKVTKRGQDVALRCDPISGHVSLYWYRQALGQGPEFLTYFNYEAQQDKSGLPNDRFSAERPEGSISTLTIQRTEQRDSAMYRCASSLAAGNTEAFFGQGTRLTVV.

This clonotype was seen a few times. This chain links TRBV7-6 with TRBJ1-1, with D uncertain. V lost 3 bases, J lost 5 bases, and 13 bases lay in between. CDR3 length: 14 residues. Per germline, CDR1 SGHVS and CDR2 FNYEAQ. The CDR3: CASSLAGFVTEAFF. DNA of the CDR3: TGTGCCAGCAGCTTGGCGGGGTTTGTGACTGAAGCTTTCTTT. Using reference TRBV7-6 and TRBJ1-1 for the parts outside the CDR3, the full variable domain is GAGVSQSPRYKVTKRGQDVALRCDPISGHVSLYWYRQALGQGPEFLTYFNYEAQQDKSGLPNDRFSAERPEGSISTLTIQRTEQRDSAMYRCASSLAGFVTEAFFGQGTRLTVV.

This clonotype came up many times. The rearrangement links TRBV27 to TRBJ2-7, with 7 bases aligning to TRBD2. V trimming: 5 bases; J trimming: 4 bases; junction bases outside the gene matches: 5. This CDR3 has 13 residues. Germline CDR1 reads MNHEY; CDR2 reads SMNVEV (reference sequence). DNA of the CDR3: TGTGCCAGCAGTCCAGGACTAGAATACGAGCAGTACTTC. It translates to CASSPGLEYEQYF.

This clonotype was seen ten or more times. The chain joins TRBV6-4 to TRBJ2-1; 11 bases are a match to TRBD2. The CDR3 sequence is 16 residues long. Germline V gene sequence: CDR1 MRHNA, CDR2 SNTAGT. Trimming removed 0 bases from V and 10 bases from J; junction bases left unmatched: 8. The CDR3 reads CASSDSTSGGMGEQFF. The CDR3 region has the DNA TGTGCCAGCAGTGACTCTACTAGCGGGGGTATGGGGGAGCAGTTCTTC.

This clonotype has more than one count but fewer than ten. The chain has TRBV5-4 and TRBJ2-3; 7 nucleotides line up with TRBD2. V shed 4 bases and J 5 bases; nucleotides not matched to a gene: 13. Germline-derived CDR1 and CDR2 are SGHNT and YYREEE (reference sequence). This CDR3 region has 16 residues. The CDR3 nucleotides are TGTGCCAGCAGCACTTACCCGGGACTATCTGTAGATACGCAGTATTTT. Protein: CASSTYPGLSVDTQYF. Full variable domain (outside the CDR3, taken from reference TRBV5-4 and TRBJ2-3): ETGVTQSPTHLIKTRGQQVTLRCSSQSGHNTVSWYQQALGQGPQFIFQYYREEENGRGNFPPRFSGLQFPNYSSELNVNALELDDSALYLCASSTYPGLSVDTQYFGPGTRLTVL.

This clonotype was seen a few times. The chain is built from TRBV7-6 and TRBJ2-2; 7 bases fit TRBD2. The CDR3 sequence is 16 residues long. Germline lookup yields CDR1 SGHVS and CDR2 FNYEAQ. V was pared by 1 base and J by 3 bases, with 5 bases of the junction left unmatched. CDR3 amino acids: CASSLESGDYTGELFF. In DNA, the CDR3 is TGTGCCAGCAGCTTAGAAAGCGGGGACTACACCGGGGAGCTGTTTTTT.

The V and J genes are TRBV24-1 and TRBJ2-2, with D unclear. The CDR3 spans 12 residues. Germline V gives CDR1 KGHDR, CDR2 SFDVKD. Trimming removed 4 bases at V and 4 bases at J, with 3 bases between. CDR3 amino acids: CATSESTGELFF. The DNA of the CDR3 is TGTGCCACCAGTGAGAGCACCGGGGAGCTGTTTTTT.

This clonotype was seen repeatedly, ten times or more. V gene TRBV12-3 or TRBV12-4 combines with J gene TRBJ2-1; D not certain. The CDR3 is made up of 11 amino acids. The ends were cut back, 2 bases at V and 12 bases at J, with 8 bases in the middle. The CDR3 protein is CASSLSGGQFF. DNA of the CDR3: TGTGCCAGCAGTTTATCAGGTGGGCAGTTCTTC.

This clonotype has more than one count but fewer than ten. CDR3 in amino acids: CASSDQINTEAFF. The CDR3 region has the DNA TGTGCCAGCAGCGACCAAATTAACACTGAAGCTTTCTTT. The chain couples TRBV27 to TRBJ1-1; D is undetermined. The CDR3 is 13 residues long. The V end lost 6 bases, the J end lost 2 bases, and 10 bases lay between the germline ends. Germline-derived CDR1 and CDR2 are MNHEY and SMNVEV (reference sequence).

The V and J genes are TRBV24-1 and TRBJ2-2; the D gene is possibly TRBD2 (6 bases). V lost 5 bases, J lost 2 bases, and 14 bases lay in between. Germline CDR1 reads KGHDR; CDR2 reads SFDVKD. The length of the CDR3 is 16 residues. CDR3 in amino acids: CATSGVGTHNTGELFF. The CDR3 DNA follows: TGTGCCACCAGTGGGGTAGGGACTCACAACACCGGGGAGCTGTTTTTT.

This clonotype is a singleton in its sample. This chain joins TRBV6-2 or TRBV6-3 and TRBJ2-3; 12 bases map to TRBD2. The length of the CDR3 is 16 residues. Trimming at V came to 5 bases and at J to 2 bases, leaving 5 bases not matched to a gene. Looked up from germline, CDR1 is MNHEY and CDR2 is SVGEGT. CDR3 region: CASSPRTSGITDTQYF. As DNA, the CDR3 is TGTGCCAGCAGTCCACGGACTAGCGGGATCACAGATACGCAGTATTTT.

This clonotype was recorded a few times. The genes are TRBV27 and TRBJ1-2; TRBD1 agrees at 8 bases. With V trimmed by 5 bases and J by 9 bases, 11 bases remained unmatched. From germline, CDR1 is MNHEY and CDR2 SMNVEV (reference sequence). The CDR3 spans 14 residues. In DNA form, the CDR3 reads TGTGCCAGCAGTCAATCAGGGGGCCTCGTTCGCTACACCTTC. Translation gives CASSQSGGLVRYTF.

This clonotype has just a few counts. V gene TRBV27 combines with J gene TRBJ2-3; the D gene is possibly TRBD2 (6 bases). Germline CDR1 is MNHEY and CDR2 is SMNVEV (reference sequence). The CDR3 is made up of 15 amino acids. V was shortened by 4 bases and J by 0 bases, with 11 bases between the two germline ends. As DNA, the CDR3 is TGTGCCAGCAGTTCTGCGGGGACTAGCACAGATACGCAGTATTTT. It translates to CASSSAGTSTDTQYF.

This clonotype was detected a few times. This chain's CDR3 is CASSIVGRAEKLFF. The CDR3 DNA follows: TGTGCCAGTAGTATAGTCGGGAGGGCTGAAAAACTGTTTTTT. The chain couples TRBV19 to TRBJ1-4; D unresolved. The V gene lost 1 base and the J gene lost 7 bases, with 10 bases spanning the gap. CDR1 is LNHDA and CDR2 is SQIVND in the germline V gene (reference sequence). This CDR3 is 14 amino acids long.

The chain links TRBV20-1 to TRBJ2-1; TRBD1 is a possible D gene (5 bases). This CDR3 comprises 14 residues. V dropped 7 bases and J dropped 0 bases, with 13 bases sitting between them. The V gene's germline CDR1 is DFQATT and CDR2 SNEGSKA (reference sequence). The CDR3 spells CSVRVLSSYNEQFF. For the CDR3, the DNA is TGCAGTGTCAGGGTTCTCAGCTCCTACAATGAGCAGTTCTTC.